Each of the 9 T cell receptor beta chains below was sequenced from the same sample in a study of tumor-infiltrating lymphocytes in primary liver carcinoma. The investigators made TCR beta cDNA from 400 to 550 ng total RNA, using a constant-region primer. Three nested multiplex PCR rounds of slightly modified ARM-PCR generated TCR beta libraries. Forward primers for TRBV1-TRBV30 and a C-beta reverse primer served the first two PCR rounds, at about 10 cycles each. In TCRdb, the multiplex PCR reads were re-called with MiXCR into one record per CDR3 protein. The sample lists 45,000 to 55,000 distinct CDR3 sequences, roughly 77% occurring once. Unsorted bulk tissue, roughly 19-33 mg of it, served as the source for co-extraction of RNA and DNA. The sequenced sample was liver tumor tissue from sampling region 2. Subset noted: tumor region T2, inferior pole. The receptors were gathered from a man aged 40-49 years with primary liver carcinoma and hepatitis B virus infection.

This clonotype showed up just once. The V gene is TRBV6-5, the J gene TRBJ2-2; D is ambiguous. Germline assignment: CDR1 MNHEY and CDR2 SVGAGI. This CDR3 is built from 17 residues. DNA of the CDR3: TGTGACATCAGTCTTCGCCCACCTGGAGTGAACACCGGGGAGCTGTTTTTT. It yields the protein CDISLRPPGVNTGELFF.

This clonotype was picked up one time. One end of the junction fails to match germline, which may point to a read error. The CDR3 DNA is TGTGCCAGTAGCTCCAGTGGAGGAGGCTCATATACGCAGTATTTT. Translating it yields CASSSSGGGSYTQYF. The genes are TRBV11-3 and TRBJ2-3; D possibly corresponds to TRBD2 (5 bases). The germline gives CDR1 SGHNT, CDR2 YENEEA. The CDR3 is 15 residues long.

Remarks on this clonotype: A much larger clone lies one base from this, so it may be a read error. V gene TRBV30 combines with J gene TRBJ2-5, with 9 positions matching TRBD2. The CDR3 sequence is 15 residues long. From germline, CDR1 is GTSNPN and CDR2 SVGIG (reference sequence). This CDR3 is CVWSQRASGKETQYF. In nucleotides, the CDR3 is TGTGTCTGGAGTCAAAGAGCTAGCGGGAAAGAGACCCAGTACTTC. Filled out from reference TRBV30 and TRBJ2-5, the complete variable domain reads SQTIHQWPATLVQPVGSPLSLECTVEGTSNPNLYWYRQAAGRGLQLLFYSVGIGQISSEVPQNLSASRPQDRQFILSSKKLLLSDSGFYLCVWSQRASGKETQYFGPGTRLLVL.

The V call is TRBV5-6, the J call TRBJ2-1; D remains ambiguous. V was trimmed by 0 bases and J by 3 bases, leaving 7 bases between them. The CDR3 spans 14 residues. CDR1 and CDR2 (germline): SGHDT, YYEEEE. CDR3 bases: TGTGCCAGCAGCTTGGGATGGTTCTACAATGAGCAGTTCTTC. Translation gives CASSLGWFYNEQFF. Based on the CDR3 plus reference TRBV5-6 and TRBJ2-1, the full variable domain is DAGVTQSPTHLIKTRGQQVTLRCSPKSGHDTVSWYQQALGQGPQFIFQYYEEEERQRGNFPDRFSGHQFPNYSSELNVNALLLGDSALYLCASSLGWFYNEQFFGPGTRLTVL.

As regards this clonotype: A read error may produce the germline difference seen at one junction end. This sequence joins TRBV6-1 and TRBJ1-5, with D perhaps TRBD1 (5 bases). Germline CDR1 is MNHNS and CDR2 is SASEGT. The CDR3 is 15 amino acids. CDR3 residues: CASSESGTCNQPQHF. The CDR3 DNA reads TGTGCCAGCAGTGAAAGTGGGACCTGTAATCAGCCCCAACATTTT.

V usage is TRBV6-6 and J usage is TRBJ2-3, with D perhaps matching TRBD1 (6 bases). Germline V gene lookup returns CDR1 MNHNY and CDR2 SVGAGI (reference sequence). This CDR3 region has 12 residues. The V end lost 5 bases, the J end lost 9 bases, and 12 bases lay between the germline ends. The CDR3 loop reads CASSTDRLTQYF. For the CDR3, the DNA is TGTGCCAGCAGTACTGACAGGCTGACGCAGTATTTT.

Points on this clonotype: In this CDR3 the conserved last residue, phenylalanine or tryptophan, is missing, so a read error is likely. The gene calls are TRBV18 and TRBJ1-2, with D hard to call. The CDR3 loop spans 14 amino acids. Germline-derived CDR1 and CDR2 are KGHSH and LQKENI. V was cut by 7 bases and J by 5 bases, with 17 bases left in between. CDR3 DNA sequence: TGTGCCAGCTTACCTGAGGGTGATGGATATGGCTACACCTTA. Its protein is CASLPEGDGYGYTL.

Points on this clonotype: One junction end disagrees with the germline gene, perhaps due to a read error. V is TRBV5-6 and J is TRBJ2-1; TRBD1 matches at 7 bases. This CDR3 is built from 15 residues. The V gene's germline CDR1 is SGHDT and CDR2 YYEEEE. CDR3 residues: CASSLGDRAYNKQFF. The CDR3 DNA reads TGTGCCAGCAGCTTGGGTGACAGGGCATACAATAAGCAGTTCTTC. Full variable domain (rest looked up from reference TRBV5-6 and TRBJ2-1): DAGVTQSPTHLIKTRGQQVTLRCSPKSGHDTVSWYQQALGQGPQFIFQYYEEEERQRGNFPDRFSGHQFPNYSSELNVNALLLGDSALYLCASSLGDRAYNKQFFGPGTRLTVL.

About this clonotype itself: Since no conserved phenylalanine or tryptophan closes the CDR3, a read error is the likely cause. The DNA is omitted, as the CDR3 cannot be located on it reliably, and the CDR3 follows TCRdb's listing. The chain recombines TRBV10-3 with TRBJ1-2; TRBD1 is the table's D call, not checked against the DNA. The germline CDR1 and CDR2 sequences are ENHRY and SYGVKD. The CDR3 extends over 11 residues, inclusive of both ends. The CDR3 reads CAIEAPYGCTL.